This T cell receptor (beta chain) was profiled in a study of shared clonotypes between healthy human individuals. Study as a whole: Per donor, CD8 memory used one plate, CD8 naive used two, CD4 memory used three and CD4 naive used three.

The repertoire was sequenced with immunoSEQ multiplex PCR; TCRdb's copy has only in-frame clones and lacks some. Among about 380,000 clones listed, 96% were seen once. Whole-study findings and limits: Generally, estimated richness proved larger in naive subsets than it did in memory subsets. The study found about 5% of naive CD4 clonotypes shared across four donors. Non-shared clonotypes had lower generation probabilities than those shared by all four donors.

A remark on this clone: Its cognate antigen is unknown.

The receptor was derived from a man younger than 40 in good health. Source material: memory CD8+ T cells sorted from blood. Subset meaning: CD45RO+ cells pooled with CCR7-negative TemRA cells.

CDR3 in DNA: TGTGCCAGCCCTAGACAGGGGGGTAACTATGGCTACACCTTC. This encodes CASPRQGGNYGYTF. This sequence joins TRBV27 and TRBJ1-2, with 9 positions matching TRBD1. The CDR3 spans 14 residues. Germline CDR1 is MNHEY and CDR2 is SMNVEV (reference sequence). V lost 8 bases and J lost 1; bases outside the gene matches: 5.